Listed below are T cell receptor beta chains from one sample, sequenced in a study of graft-versus-host responses after intestinal transplantation. Profiled with immunoSEQ multiplex PCR; TCRdb holds only in-frame clones, not every one. Found here are thousands of clones, around 67% of them singletons; the top ten hold approximately 31%. The specimen was ileum tissue, collected around 530 days after intestinal transplant. The receptors were gathered from a human patient who received an intestinal transplant, so some T cells may come from the graft donor. CDR3s include the opening cysteine and the closing phenylalanine or tryptophan. Each record gives: D gene, J gene, V gene, clone size, CDR3 protein, CDR3 DNA. The D gene is left open where the match is weak. The size entry is marked missing in some rows and otherwise reads once, few, many or a size class.

NA,TRBJ2-1,TRBV30,NA,CAWSASSGNEQFF,TGTGCCTGGAGTGCCTCGTCGGGCAATGAGCAGTTCTTC
NA,TRBJ2-3,TRBV11-3,once,CASSLGSGSGDTQYF,TGTGCCAGCAGCTTAGGTTCGGGGAGTGGGGATACGCAGTATTTT
TRBD1,TRBJ1-3,TRBV7-9,NA,CASSSGQPSSGNTIYF,TGTGCCAGCAGCTCGGGACAGCCTTCCTCTGGAAACACCATATATTTT
NA,TRBJ1-1,TRBV9,NA,CASSTPNTEAFF,TGTGCCAGCAGCACGCCGAACACTGAAGCTTTCTTT
NA,TRBJ2-6,TRBV2,NA,CASRNNSGANVLTF,TGTGCCAGCAGAAACAACTCTGGGGCCAACGTCCTGACTTTC
TRBD1,TRBJ2-5,TRBV7-9,NA,CASSLGTGVQETQYF,TGTGCCAGCAGCTTAGGGACAGGGGTTCAAGAGACCCAGTACTTC
NA,TRBJ1-2,TRBV27,once,CASSPINRRQTDGYTF,TGTGCCAGCAGCCCAATCAACCGCCGACAGACCGACGGCTACACCTTC
NA,TRBJ1-3,TRBV25-1,NA,CASTSSGNTIYF,TGTGCCAGCACCTCCTCTGGAAACACCATATATTTT
TRBD1,TRBJ1-5,TRBV6-1,NA,CASARGTGEQPQHF,TGTGCCAGCGCTAGGGGGACAGGGGAACAGCCCCAGCATTTT
NA,TRBJ2-1,TRBV5-6,once,CASSFIQLNNNEQFF,TGTGCCAGCAGCTTCATCCAGCTAAATAACAATGAGCAGTTCTTC
TRBD1,TRBJ2-7,TRBV4-1,NA,CASSLGQGESYEQYF,TGCGCCAGCAGCCTGGGACAGGGGGAGAGCTACGAGCAGTACTTC
NA,TRBJ1-1,TRBV18,NA,CASSPRGNTEAFF,TGTGCCAGCTCACCACGGGGTAACACTGAAGCTTTCTTT
NA,TRBJ2-2,TRBV27,NA,CASSYTSGAGELFF,TGTGCCAGCAGTTATACCTCGGGGGCCGGGGAGCTGTTTTTT
TRBD1,TRBJ2-7,TRBV6-1,NA,CASSQGQGTYEQYF,TGTGCCAGCAGCCAAGGACAGGGGACCTACGAGCAGTACTTC
TRBD1,TRBJ1-1,TRBV5-1,NA,CTSSLGGQVTEAFF,TGCACCAGCAGCTTGGGAGGACAGGTCACTGAAGCTTTCTTT
NA,TRBJ1-2,TRBV18,NA,CASSPPSLSGDYGYTF,TGTGCCAGCTCACCTCCCTCGCTTTCAGGGGACTATGGCTACACCTTC
TRBD2,TRBJ2-7,TRBV6-5,NA,CASSYRDYSYEQYF,TGTGCCAGCAGTTACCGGGACTACTCCTACGAGCAGTACTTC
TRBD1,TRBJ1-6,TRBV7-8,NA,CASSPGTGQNSPLHF,TGTGCCAGCAGCCCTGGGACAGGGCAAAATTCACCCCTCCACTTT
NA,TRBJ2-5,TRBV7-8,few,CASSLERLGGKETQYF,TGTGCCAGCAGCTTGGAAAGGTTAGGAGGGAAAGAGACCCAGTACTTC
NA,TRBJ2-5,TRBV2,NA,CASSEAWGQETQYF,TGTGCCAGCAGTGAAGCGTGGGGACAAGAGACCCAGTACTTC
NA,TRBJ2-1,TRBV7-9,once,CASSLAEKSYNEQFF,TGTGCCAGCAGCTTAGCAGAAAAATCCTACAATGAGCAGTTCTTC
NA,TRBJ1-6,TRBV28,few,CASSFPYNSPLHF,TGTGCCAGCAGTTTCCCCTATAATTCACCCCTCCACTTT
TRBD2,TRBJ2-7,TRBV18,NA,CASSQGLAAYEQYF,TGTGCCAGCTCCCAGGGACTAGCCGCCTACGAGCAGTACTTC
TRBD2,TRBJ2-2,TRBV6-4,NA,CASSDGTSTGELFF,TGTGCCAGCAGTGACGGGACTAGCACCGGGGAGCTGTTTTTT
NA,TRBJ2-5,TRBV4-2,NA,CASSLALSGQETQYF,TGTGCCAGCAGCTTGGCCCTAAGCGGTCAAGAGACCCAGTACTTC
TRBD1,TRBJ1-1,TRBV11-2,NA,CASSFGTAEAFF,TGTGCCAGCAGCTTCGGGACAGCGGAAGCTTTCTTT
NA,TRBJ2-1,TRBV25-1,once,CASSSSEYNEQFF,TGTGCCAGCAGTTCCTCGGAGTACAATGAGCAGTTCTTC
NA,TRBJ2-5,TRBV5-4,NA,CASSLALSGQETQYF,TGTGCCAGCAGCTTGGCCCTAAGCGGTCAAGAGACCCAGTACTTC
TRBD2,TRBJ2-5,TRBV30,NA,CAWSDGLAQETQYF,TGTGCCTGGAGTGATGGACTAGCGCAAGAGACCCAGTACTTC
NA,TRBJ2-7,TRBV18,few,CASSQTAFGANSYEQYF,TGTGCCAGCTCACAGACTGCGTTCGGGGCGAACTCCTACGAGCAGTACTTC
NA,TRBJ2-7,TRBV6-5,NA,CASSYRADDEQYF,TGTGCCAGCAGTTACCGGGCCGACGACGAGCAGTACTTC
TRBD2,TRBJ2-7,TRBV4-2,NA,CASSQDVVAGSEQYF,TGTGCCAGCAGCCAAGATGTGGTAGCGGGAAGCGAGCAGTACTTC
NA,TRBJ1-5,TRBV6-5,few,CASSSEQPQHF,TGTGCCAGCAGTTCGGAACAGCCCCAGCATTTT
TRBD2,TRBJ2-7,TRBV7-9,once,CASSLERGPTYEQYF,TGTGCCAGCAGCTTAGAGCGGGGGCCGACCTACGAGCAGTACTTC
NA,TRBJ1-2,TRBV21-1,NA,CASRVGQEDFCYGYTF,TGTGCCAGCAGAGTGGGACAGGAAGATTTTTGCTATGGCTACACCTTC
TRBD1,TRBJ2-5,TRBV2,NA,CASRLGQGGETQYF,TGTGCCAGCAGACTTGGACAGGGGGGTGAGACCCAGTACTTC
NA,TRBJ2-7,TRBV11-3,NA,CASSPGFGEQYF,TGTGCCAGCAGCCCCGGTTTTGGAGAGCAGTACTTC
NA,TRBJ1-2,TRBV18,NA,CASSPRARDGGYTF,TGTGCCAGCTCCCCGAGGGCCAGGGACGGTGGCTACACCTTC
TRBD2,TRBJ2-3,TRBV27,NA,CASSFGLAGGYADTQYF,TGTGCCAGCAGTTTCGGTTTAGCGGGAGGGTATGCAGATACGCAGTATTTT